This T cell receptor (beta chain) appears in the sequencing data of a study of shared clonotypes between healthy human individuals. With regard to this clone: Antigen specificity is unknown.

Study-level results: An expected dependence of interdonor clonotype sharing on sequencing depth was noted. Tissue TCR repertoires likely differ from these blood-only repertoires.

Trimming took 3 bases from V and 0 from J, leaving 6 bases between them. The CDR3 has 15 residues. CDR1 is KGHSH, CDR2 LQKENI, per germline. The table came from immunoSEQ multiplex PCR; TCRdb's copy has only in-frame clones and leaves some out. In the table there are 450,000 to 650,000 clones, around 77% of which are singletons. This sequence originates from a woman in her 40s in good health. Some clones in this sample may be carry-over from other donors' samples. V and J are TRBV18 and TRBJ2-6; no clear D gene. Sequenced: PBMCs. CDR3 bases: TGTGCCAGCTCACCCCTGAGCTCTGGGGCCAACGTCCTGACTTTC. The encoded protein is CASSPLSSGANVLTF.